Below are 20 T cell receptor beta chains sequenced from a single sample in a study of CD8+CD57+ T cells in acquired aplastic anemia. The authors sequenced patients whose flow cytometry had shown CD8+CD57+ cell expansion. Researchers used genomic DNA as the template to profile TCR beta VDJ and CDR3. TCRdb independently ran MiXCR on the reads; one entry per CDR3 protein. The repertoire includes 120,000 or so distinct CDR3 sequences, approximately 41% of them detected once, and about 3% sits in the top ten. The sequenced sample was sorted CD4+, CD8+, or CD8+CD57+ T cells (not recorded which) from PBMCs. Receptors originate from a human donor with aplastic anemia.

This chain joins TRBV19 and TRBJ1-6; weak D call: TRBD1 (6 bases). Trimming took 4 bases from V and 0 from J, leaving 7 bases between them. This CDR3 has 15 amino acids. CDR1 is LNHDA, CDR2 SQIVND, per germline (reference sequence). The DNA for the CDR3 is TGTGCCAGTAGTACGGACAGCTCCTATAATTCACCCCTCCACTTT. The encoded protein is CASSTDSSYNSPLHF.

There are a few counts of this clonotype. The chain carries TRBV7-9 and TRBJ2-7; 8 positions agree with TRBD2. Germline V gene lookup returns CDR1 SEHNR and CDR2 FQNEAQ (reference sequence). There are 14 residues in the CDR3. V dropped 2 bases and J dropped 6; count of bases not matched to a gene: 6. CDR3 nucleotide sequence: TGTGCCAGCAGCTTAACGAGCGGGGGATTCGAGCAGTACGTC. It encodes CASSLTSGGFEQYV.

This clonotype was seen repeatedly, ten times or more. The genes are TRBV5-1 and TRBJ2-5; 8 bases map to TRBD2. This CDR3 is built from 17 residues. The V and J ends lost 4 bases and 1 base, in that order; junction bases with no gene match: 12. Germline values: CDR1 SGHRS, CDR2 YFSETQ. The CDR3 bases are TGCGCCAGCAGCACCGGGACTAGACCAGCAGTCCAAGAGACCCAGTACTTC. It yields the protein CASSTGTRPAVQETQYF.

As regards this clonotype: A much larger clone differs by one base, so this may be a read error. This sequence joins TRBV3-1 and TRBJ1-3, with no clear D. The germline gives CDR1 LGHDT, CDR2 YNNKEL (reference sequence). The length of the CDR3 is 14 residues. CDR3 nucleotides: TGTGCCACCTCCCGGTTGGACTCTGGAAACACCATACATTTT. Protein product: CATSRLDSGNTIHF.

The sample holds many counts of this clonotype. This chain links TRBV5-6 with TRBJ1-2; TRBD1 matches 8 bases. CDR3 length: 13 residues. With 5 bases clipped from V and 5 bases from J, the junction kept 5 bases outside the gene matches. Germline V gene lookup returns CDR1 SGHDT and CDR2 YYEEEE. The CDR3 region has the DNA TGTGCCAGCAGACCGGACAGGGCTTATGGCTACACCTTC. This gives the protein CASRPDRAYGYTF.

This rearrangement joins TRBV2 to TRBJ1-1; 8 positions match TRBD1. Germline trimming cut 5 bases from V and 3 bases from J; bases unmatched to any gene: 2. The germline V gene has CDR1 SNHLY and CDR2 FYNNEI. This CDR3 region has 13 residues. The CDR3 coding sequence is TGTGCCAGCAGTTCGGACAGGGACACTGAAGCTTTCTTT. It yields the protein CASSSDRDTEAFF.

The V gene is TRBV4-1, the J gene TRBJ1-1; D ambiguous. This CDR3 is 11 amino acids long. Germline V CDR1 and CDR2: MGHRA, YSYEKL. Trimming shortened V by 8 bases and J by 2 bases, and 6 bases separated the two germline ends. CDR3: CASGPNTEAFF. CDR3 nucleotide sequence: TGCGCCAGCGGGCCAAACACTGAAGCTTTCTTT.

The rearrangement uses TRBV30 and TRBJ2-4; D might be TRBD1 (6 bases). The V end was cut by 1 base, the J end by 2 bases, with 12 bases between. Germline CDR1 is GTSNPN and CDR2 is SVGIG (reference sequence). The CDR3 extends over 15 amino acids. The CDR3 sequence: CAWSGQGNPKNIQYF. For the CDR3, the DNA is TGTGCCTGGAGTGGGCAGGGGAATCCCAAAAACATTCAGTACTTC. The whole variable domain, filled in from reference TRBV30 and TRBJ2-4, reads SQTIHQWPATLVQPVGSPLSLECTVEGTSNPNLYWYRQAAGRGLQLLFYSVGIGQISSEVPQNLSASRPQDRQFILSSKKLLLSDSGFYLCAWSGQGNPKNIQYFGAGTRLSVL.

This clonotype occurred many times. The chain employs TRBV7-2 and TRBJ2-3, with 10 bases fitting TRBD2. Unmatched junction bases numbered 7, after V lost 2 bases and J lost 8 bases. Germline CDR1 reads SGHTA; CDR2 reads FQGNSA. The CDR3 is 15 amino acids. The CDR3 spells CASSLRPSGGSTQYF. CDR3 sequence (DNA): TGTGCCAGCAGCTTACGGCCTAGCGGGGGATCTACGCAGTATTTT.

The V gene is TRBV29-1, the J gene TRBJ2-7; D ambiguous. The CDR3 has 8 amino acids. V was shortened by 0 bases and J by 9 bases, with 0 bases between the two germline ends. Germline loops: CDR1 SQVTM, CDR2 ANQGSEA. CDR3 DNA sequence: TGCAGCGTTGAAGAGCAGTACGTC. Its protein is CSVEEQYV.

This clonotype was seen repeatedly, ten times or more. This chain uses TRBV7-6 with TRBJ1-1; possibly TRBD1 for D (5 bases). CDR1 SGHVS and CDR2 FNYEAQ come from the germline V gene. V was shortened by 4 bases and J by 8 bases, with 11 bases between the two germline ends. This CDR3 has 12 residues. The CDR3 nucleotides are TGTGCCAGCAGCTCCGGGACGGGAGAAGCTTTCTTT. It translates to CASSSGTGEAFF. The full variable domain, its missing parts supplied by reference TRBV7-6 and TRBJ1-1, is GAGVSQSPRYKVTKRGQDVALRCDPISGHVSLYWYRQALGQGPEFLTYFNYEAQQDKSGLPNDRFSAERPEGSISTLTIQRTEQRDSAMYRCASSSGTGEAFFGQGTRLTVV.

The chain couples TRBV2 to TRBJ2-1; the match to TRBD2 covers 9 bases. The CDR3 spans 15 residues. CDR1 is SNHLY and CDR2 is FYNNEI in the germline V gene. With 6 bases clipped from V and 4 bases from J, the junction kept 7 bases outside the gene matches. DNA for the CDR3: TGTGCCAGCAGGGGTAGCGGGGGCTCTTACAATGAGCAGTTCTTC. It codes for CASRGSGGSYNEQFF.

As to this clonotype: A much larger clonotype is one base distant, so this may be a read error. The chain is built from TRBV4-3 and TRBJ2-3; a possible D gene is TRBD2 (5 bases). Germline assignment: CDR1 LGHNA and CDR2 YSLEER. This CDR3 comprises 14 residues. CDR3 protein: CTSSPWTESDTQYF. The DNA of the CDR3 is TGCACCAGCAGCCCCTGGACTGAATCAGATACGCAGTATTTT.

In its sample, this clonotype was seen many times. This chain joins TRBV10-3 and TRBJ1-2; 7 bases map to TRBD1. The CDR3 covers 16 residues. Germline V gene sequence: CDR1 ENHRY, CDR2 SYGVKD. The trim removed 2 bases at V and 1 base at J, leaving 7 bases unmatched. CDR3 protein: CAISETTGLLNYGYTF. CDR3 nucleotides: TGTGCCATCAGTGAGACGACAGGGTTGCTTAACTATGGCTACACCTTC.

This chain links TRBV5-4 with TRBJ1-5; D gene unclear. V lost 2 bases, J lost 0 bases, and 18 bases lay in between. CDR1 and CDR2 (germline): SGHNT, YYREEE (reference sequence). The length of the CDR3 is 18 residues. CDR3 residues: CASSFARPQDDSNQPQHF. The CDR3 DNA reads TGTGCCAGCAGCTTCGCCCGTCCGCAGGACGATAGCAATCAGCCCCAGCATTTT.

This clonotype came up once. V and J are TRBV2 and TRBJ1-1, with 7 bases that match TRBD1. Looked up from germline, CDR1 is SNHLY and CDR2 is FYNNEI. The CDR3 totals 12 residues. V shed 6 bases and J 11 bases; nucleotides not matched to a gene: 9. The CDR3 loop is CASRVDRFSAFF. The CDR3 coding sequence is TGTGCCAGCAGAGTGGACAGGTTCAGTGCTTTCTTT.

In its sample, this clonotype was seen many times. This chain links TRBV4-3 with TRBJ2-5; D might be TRBD1 or TRBD2, each matching 6 bases. The CDR3 runs 15 residues. Germline assignment: CDR1 LGHNA and CDR2 YSLEER. Trimming took off 0 bases at V and 5 bases at J, with 13 bases between the two ends. This chain's CDR3 is CASSQDRGLGETQYF. In DNA, the CDR3 is TGCGCCAGCAGCCAAGATCGGGGGCTAGGGGAGACCCAGTACTTC.

This clonotype was detected ten times or more. The rearrangement joins TRBV9 to TRBJ1-1; unclear D gene. The V end was cut by 4 bases, the J end by 3 bases, with 10 bases between. The CDR3 has 13 amino acids. CDR1 and CDR2 from the germline V gene are SGDLS and YYNGEE. CDR3 DNA: TGTGCCAGCAGCCCTCCTACTCACACTGAAGCTTTCTTT. Its translation is CASSPPTHTEAFF.

V gene TRBV7-3 combines with J gene TRBJ2-7, with 7 bases lining up with TRBD2. V dropped 5 bases and J dropped 2; count of bases not matched to a gene: 3. The CDR3 runs to 13 residues. The germline V gene encodes CDR1 SGHTA and CDR2 FQGTGA. Here the CDR3 reads CASSAGDPYEQYF. CDR3 nucleotide sequence: TGTGCCAGCAGCGCGGGGGACCCCTACGAGCAGTACTTC.

The chain uses TRBV5-6 and TRBJ1-2, with TRBD1 as a possible D gene (5 bases). Looked up from germline, CDR1 is SGHDT and CDR2 is YYEEEE. V was shortened by 7 bases and J by 2 bases, with 18 bases between the two germline ends. The CDR3 loop spans 15 amino acids. CDR3 nucleotides: TGTGCCAGCTCACCACGTAGCCAGGGAAACTATGGCTACACCTTC. Protein: CASSPRSQGNYGYTF. The full variable domain, in which reference TRBV5-6 and TRBJ1-2 provide the parts outside the CDR3, is DAGVTQSPTHLIKTRGQQVTLRCSPKSGHDTVSWYQQALGQGPQFIFQYYEEEERQRGNFPDRFSGHQFPNYSSELNVNALLLGDSALYLCASSPRSQGNYGYTFGSGTRLTVV.